This T cell receptor beta chain was observed in a study of radiotherapy plus CTLA-4 blockade in lung cancer. Germline assignment: CDR1 SGHTA and CDR2 FQGNSA. There are 16 residues in the CDR3. With V trimmed by 1 base and J by 7 bases, 9 bases remained unmatched. Assay: immunoSEQ multiplex PCR; the TCRdb copy retains only in-frame clones and omits some. The table includes under 35,000 clones, roughly 70% detected once. Receiving focal radiation plus CTLA-4 blockade with ipilimumab were patients who had chemo-refractory metastatic non-small-cell lung cancer. General study points: An expansion of tumor-derived TCR clones occurred in blood after radiotherapy plus ipilimumab. The best predictor of response was reported to be early blood T cell clone dynamics, with interferon-beta.

Comment on this clone: Its antigen is unidentified.

The clonotype comes from a human donor with non-small cell lung cancer whose response to radiotherapy plus ipilimumab could not be evaluated. Specimen: peripheral blood, collected from a patient treated with radiotherapy plus ipilimumab. The chain couples TRBV7-2 to TRBJ2-1, with TRBD1 identical over 8 bases. Written as DNA, the CDR3 is TGTGCCAGCAGCTTAGGAAGAGACAGGGGTAGGAATGAGCAGTTCTTC. Its protein product is CASSLGRDRGRNEQFF.